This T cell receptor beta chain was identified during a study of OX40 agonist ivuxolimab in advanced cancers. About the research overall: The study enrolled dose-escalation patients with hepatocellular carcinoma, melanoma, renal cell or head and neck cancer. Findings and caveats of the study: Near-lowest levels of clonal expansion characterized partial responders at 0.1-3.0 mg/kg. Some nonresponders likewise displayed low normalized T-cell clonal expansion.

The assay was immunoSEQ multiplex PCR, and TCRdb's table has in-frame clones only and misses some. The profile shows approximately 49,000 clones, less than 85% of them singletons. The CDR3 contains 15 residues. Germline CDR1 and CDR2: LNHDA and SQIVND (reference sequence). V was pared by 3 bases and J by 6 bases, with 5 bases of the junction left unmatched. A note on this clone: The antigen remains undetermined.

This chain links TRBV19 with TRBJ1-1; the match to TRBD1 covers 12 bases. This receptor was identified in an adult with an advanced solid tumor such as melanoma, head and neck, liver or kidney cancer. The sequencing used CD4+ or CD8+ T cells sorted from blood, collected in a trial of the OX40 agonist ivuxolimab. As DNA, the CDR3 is TGTGCCAGTAGTATGGGGACAGGGGGCGAGGCTGAAGCTTTCTTT. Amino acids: CASSMGTGGEAEAFF.